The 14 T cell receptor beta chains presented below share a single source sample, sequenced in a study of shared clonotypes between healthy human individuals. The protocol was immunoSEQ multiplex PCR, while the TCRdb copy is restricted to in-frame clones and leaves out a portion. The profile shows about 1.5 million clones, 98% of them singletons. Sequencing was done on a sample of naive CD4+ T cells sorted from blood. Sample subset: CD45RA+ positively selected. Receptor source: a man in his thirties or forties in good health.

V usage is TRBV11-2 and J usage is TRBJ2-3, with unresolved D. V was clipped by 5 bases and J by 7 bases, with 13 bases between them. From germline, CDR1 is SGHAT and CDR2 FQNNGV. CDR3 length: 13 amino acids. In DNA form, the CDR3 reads TGTGCCAGCAGCCATCCCGACCTCAATACGCAGTATTTT. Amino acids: CASSHPDLNTQYF. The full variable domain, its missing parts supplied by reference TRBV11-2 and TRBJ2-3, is EAGVAQSPRYKIIEKRQSVAFWCNPISGHATLYWYQQILGQGPKLLIQFQNNGVVDDSQLPKDRFSAERLKGVDSTLKIQPAKLEDSAVYLCASSHPDLNTQYFGPGTRLTVL.

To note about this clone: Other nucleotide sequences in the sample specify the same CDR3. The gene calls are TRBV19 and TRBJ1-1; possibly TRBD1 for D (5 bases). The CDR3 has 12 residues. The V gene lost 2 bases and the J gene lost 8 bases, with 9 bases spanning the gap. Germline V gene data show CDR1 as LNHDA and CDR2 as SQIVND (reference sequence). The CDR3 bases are TGTGCCAGTAGTATAAGGGGAGCCGAAGCTTTCTTT. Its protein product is CASSIRGAEAFF.

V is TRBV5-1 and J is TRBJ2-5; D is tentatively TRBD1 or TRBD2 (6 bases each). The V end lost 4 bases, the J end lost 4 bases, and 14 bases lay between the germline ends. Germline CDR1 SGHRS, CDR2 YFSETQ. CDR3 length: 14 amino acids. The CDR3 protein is CASSLGGGTETQYF. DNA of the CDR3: TGCGCCAGCAGCCTCGGAGGGGGAACAGAGACCCAGTACTTC.

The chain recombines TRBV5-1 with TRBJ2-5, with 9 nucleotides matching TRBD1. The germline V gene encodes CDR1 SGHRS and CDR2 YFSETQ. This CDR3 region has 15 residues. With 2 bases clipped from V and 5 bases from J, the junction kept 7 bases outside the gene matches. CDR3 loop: CASSLQGARGETQYF. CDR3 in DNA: TGCGCCAGCAGCTTACAGGGGGCGCGTGGGGAGACCCAGTACTTC.

In DNA form, the CDR3 reads TGTGCCAGCAGTGCCTACGGGGGGGGCCATGGCTACACCTTC. Protein sequence: CASSAYGGGHGYTF. The chain links TRBV25-1 to TRBJ1-2; the D gene is possibly TRBD1 (6 bases). The V end lost 4 bases, the J end lost 6 bases, and 15 bases lay between the germline ends. CDR1 is MGHDK, CDR2 SYGVNS, per germline. This CDR3 has 14 amino acids.

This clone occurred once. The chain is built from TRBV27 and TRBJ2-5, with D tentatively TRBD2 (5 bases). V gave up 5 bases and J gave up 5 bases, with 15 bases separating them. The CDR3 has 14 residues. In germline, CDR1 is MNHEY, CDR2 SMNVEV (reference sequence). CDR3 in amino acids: CASSPGLLVETQYF. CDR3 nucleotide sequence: TGTGCCAGCAGTCCCGGACTTTTGGTGGAGACCCAGTACTTC.

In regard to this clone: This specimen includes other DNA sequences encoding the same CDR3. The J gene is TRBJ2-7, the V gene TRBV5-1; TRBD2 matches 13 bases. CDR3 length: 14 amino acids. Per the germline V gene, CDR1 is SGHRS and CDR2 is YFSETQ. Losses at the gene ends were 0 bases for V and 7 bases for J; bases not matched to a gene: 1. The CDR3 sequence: CASSLGLAGGEQYF. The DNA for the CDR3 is TGCGCCAGCAGCTTGGGACTAGCGGGAGGTGAGCAGTACTTC.

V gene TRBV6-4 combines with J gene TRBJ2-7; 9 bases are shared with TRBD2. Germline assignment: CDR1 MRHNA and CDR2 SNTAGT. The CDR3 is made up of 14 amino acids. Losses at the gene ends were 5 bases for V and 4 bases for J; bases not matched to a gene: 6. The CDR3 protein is CASSLREGTYEQYF. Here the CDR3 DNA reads TGTGCCAGCAGTTTGCGGGAGGGGACTTACGAGCAGTACTTC.

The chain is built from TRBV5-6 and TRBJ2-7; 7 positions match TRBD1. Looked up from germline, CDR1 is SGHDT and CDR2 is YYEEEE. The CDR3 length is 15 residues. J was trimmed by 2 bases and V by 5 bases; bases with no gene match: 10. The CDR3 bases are TGTGCCAGCAGTTTAGGGACAGTCCAAGCCTACGAGCAGTACTTC. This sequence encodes CASSLGTVQAYEQYF. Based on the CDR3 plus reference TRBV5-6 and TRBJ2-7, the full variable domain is DAGVTQSPTHLIKTRGQQVTLRCSPKSGHDTVSWYQQALGQGPQFIFQYYEEEERQRGNFPDRFSGHQFPNYSSELNVNALLLGDSALYLCASSLGTVQAYEQYFGPGTRLTVT.

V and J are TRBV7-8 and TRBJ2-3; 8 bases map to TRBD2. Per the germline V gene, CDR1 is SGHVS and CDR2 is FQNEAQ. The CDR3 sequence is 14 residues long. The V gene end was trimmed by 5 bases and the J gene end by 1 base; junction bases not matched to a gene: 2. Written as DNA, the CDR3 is TGTGCCAGCAGCGGTAGCGGGGGCACAGATACGCAGTATTTT. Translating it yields CASSGSGGTDTQYF.

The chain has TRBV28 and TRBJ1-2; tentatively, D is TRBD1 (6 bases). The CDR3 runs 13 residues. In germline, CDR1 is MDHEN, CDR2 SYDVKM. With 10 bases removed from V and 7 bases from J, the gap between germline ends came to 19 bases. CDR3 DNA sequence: TGTGCCATGCGAACAGGGAACTCGAGTGGCTACACCTTC. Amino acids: CAMRTGNSSGYTF.

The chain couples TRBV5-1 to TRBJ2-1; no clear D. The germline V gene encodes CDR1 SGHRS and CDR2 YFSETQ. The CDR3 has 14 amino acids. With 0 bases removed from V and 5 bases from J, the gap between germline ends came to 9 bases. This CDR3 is CASSLDGPDNEQFF. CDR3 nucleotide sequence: TGCGCCAGCAGCTTGGACGGGCCGGACAATGAGCAGTTCTTC.

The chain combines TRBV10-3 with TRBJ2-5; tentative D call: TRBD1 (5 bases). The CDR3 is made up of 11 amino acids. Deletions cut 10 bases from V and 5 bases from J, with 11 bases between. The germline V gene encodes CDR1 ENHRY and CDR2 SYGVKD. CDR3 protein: CATQVGETQYF. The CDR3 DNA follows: TGTGCCACACAGGTGGGCGAGACCCAGTACTTC.

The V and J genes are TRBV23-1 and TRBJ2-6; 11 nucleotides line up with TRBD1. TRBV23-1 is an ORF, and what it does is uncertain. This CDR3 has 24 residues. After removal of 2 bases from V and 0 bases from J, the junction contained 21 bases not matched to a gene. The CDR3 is CASSQAGTGGSLGLALSGANVLTF. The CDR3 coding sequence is TGCGCCAGCAGTCAAGCCGGGACAGGGGGTTCTTTGGGACTAGCCCTCTCTGGGGCCAACGTCCTGACTTTC.